The source of this TCR beta chain is a study of radiotherapy plus CTLA-4 blockade in lung cancer (dated by TCRdb to the late 2010s). For context, the study as a whole: Objective responses were observed in around 20% of enrolled patients, and disease control was achieved in less than 40%. Overall study outcomes, separate from this receptor: Increased serum interferon-beta after radiation, together with early dynamic changes in blood T cell clones, were reported to be the strongest predictors of response. After treatment with radiotherapy and ipilimumab, TCR clones that originated in tumors expanded in peripheral blood.

Focal radiation therapy combined with CTLA-4 blockade (ipilimumab) was tested in patients with chemo-refractory metastatic non-small-cell lung cancer. Libraries were prepared through the immunoSEQ multiplex PCR assay. TCRdb holds this immuneACCESS table with in-frame rearrangements only. Some clones are missing; in checked studies, unresolved V genes explain under half, and the rest has no known cause. Present in this sample are about 77,000 clones, roughly 74% of which were seen just once. The ten largest make up roughly a tenth of the sample. With respect to this clone: Its recognized antigen is unknown. Per-nucleotide qualities are absent, and no much larger clonotype sits a single base away.

The germline V and J ends show losses of 2 bases and 6 bases respectively, and no gene match explains 3 bases of the junction. CDR1 is given as SGHTA and CDR2 as FQGNSA, both from the germline V gene. From the cysteine up to the phenylalanine, the CDR3 has a length of 14 residues. Only CDR3 DNA is held: 42 bases, read in frame from base 1. This clonotype was obtained from a human donor with non-small cell lung cancer whose response to radiotherapy plus ipilimumab could not be evaluated. The starting material was peripheral blood, obtained from a patient treated with radiotherapy plus ipilimumab. Here the chain combines TRBV7-2 and TRBJ2-1; 8 bases in between match TRBD1. CDR3 protein: CASSLQGASNEQFF. In nucleotide form, the sequence is TGTGCCAGCAGCTTACAGGGGGCGAGCAATGAGCAGTTCTTC.